This T cell receptor (beta chain) was recorded in a study of shared clonotypes between healthy human individuals. Naive CD8 cells were CD45RO-negative, positively selected for CCR7, excluding terminally differentiated effector memory CD45RA+ cells. All donors qualified as healthy HIV-negative adults and had experienced no recent acute infections or vaccinations. Study-level points and caveats: Represented genetic and exposure-history diversity was restricted by having few donors.

On this clone: Its antigen is still unknown.

Original analysis: ImmunoSEQ gave junction-only sequences without quality scores, so filtering differed. Libraries were prepared by immunoSEQ multiplex PCR; TCRdb keeps only in-frame clonotypes and omits some of them. That table is the source of V, J and clone size, and D and trimming were worked out from the DNA. In the table there are around 2,000,000 clones, around 96% of which are singletons. The V gene lost 1 base and the J gene lost 3 bases, with 11 bases spanning the gap. Per germline, CDR1 SGHKS and CDR2 YYEKEE (reference sequence). This CDR3 has 14 residues. This rearrangement joins TRBV5-5 to TRBJ2-7; TRBD1 is a possible D gene (5 bases). The TCR originated in a man between 18 and 29 years old in good health. Sequenced: naive CD8+ T cells sorted from blood. CDR3 amino acids: CASSLSRVIYEQYF. The CDR3 DNA follows: TGTGCCAGCAGCTTGAGCAGGGTTATCTACGAGCAGTACTTC.